The 29 T cell receptor beta chains below all came from one sample that was sequenced in a study of blood T cell repertoires in COVID-19. Assay used: immunoSEQ multiplex PCR; TCRdb lists only in-frame clones, some missing. Of approximately 220,000 clones listed, approximately 88% were seen once; the top ten hold 2.5% to 3%. The sequencing input was PBMCs or T cells enriched from blood (not recorded which). Receptors were obtained from a woman in her 30s with acute COVID-19.

A single count supports this clone. The J gene is TRBJ2-5, the V gene TRBV4-1; tentative D call: TRBD2 (6 bases). This CDR3 comprises 15 residues. Deletions cut 0 bases from V and 5 bases from J, with 13 bases between. The germline V gene encodes CDR1 MGHRA and CDR2 YSYEKL. CDR3 nucleotide sequence: TGCGCCAGCAGCCAAGAAAATCAGGAGGGGGAGACCCAGTACTTC. Its translation is CASSQENQEGETQYF.

The CDR3 region is CASSYRGSMNTEAFF. DNA of the CDR3: TGTGCCAGCAGTTACCGGGGGTCGATGAACACTGAAGCTTTCTTT. The chain couples TRBV6-2 or TRBV6-3 to TRBJ1-1; perhaps TRBD1 as D (5 bases). V was clipped by 2 bases and J by 0 bases, with 10 bases between them. The CDR3 length is 15 residues. Germline V gives CDR1 MNHEY, CDR2 SVGEGT.

J is TRBJ1-6 and V is TRBV4-3; 11 bases align to TRBD1. Germline-derived CDR1 and CDR2 are LGHNA and YSLEER. The CDR3 is 18 residues long. V dropped 5 bases and J dropped 3; count of bases not matched to a gene: 9. CDR3 loop: CASSSSWDRGNYNSPLHF. CDR3 bases: TGCGCCAGCAGCTCATCATGGGACAGGGGGAACTATAATTCACCCCTCCACTTT.

The chain is built from TRBV29-1 and TRBJ2-1, with a tentative D call TRBD2 (5 bases). Germline V gives CDR1 SQVTM, CDR2 ANQGSEA. The CDR3 is 14 residues long. The V and J ends lost 7 bases and 3 bases respectively, with 16 bases between them. The CDR3 reads CSGTLRGNYNEQFF. In DNA, the CDR3 is TGCAGCGGGACTTTACGGGGAAACTACAATGAGCAGTTCTTC.

V is TRBV10-3 and J is TRBJ2-3, with 9 nucleotides matching TRBD2. Germline assignment: CDR1 ENHRY and CDR2 SYGVKD. After removal of 6 bases from V and 2 bases from J, the junction contained 6 bases not matched to a gene. The CDR3 is made up of 15 amino acids. CDR3 in amino acids: CAIRSTSGFTDTQYF. CDR3 bases: TGTGCCATCAGATCCACTAGCGGGTTCACAGATACGCAGTATTTT.

CDR3 nucleotide sequence: TGTGCCAGCAGAGCTAGCGACGCCTACGAGCAGTACTTC. Amino acid sequence: CASRASDAYEQYF. The V and J genes are TRBV6-6 and TRBJ2-7, with D possibly being TRBD2 (6 bases). This CDR3 region has 13 residues. The ends were cut back, 6 bases at V and 2 bases at J, with 11 bases in the middle. Germline V gene lookup returns CDR1 MNHNY and CDR2 SVGAGI (reference sequence).

The V call is TRBV15, the J call TRBJ1-6; tentative D call: TRBD1 (6 bases). The ends were cut back, 3 bases at V and 4 bases at J, with 13 bases in the middle. The V gene's germline CDR1 is LNHNV and CDR2 YYDKDF (reference sequence). This CDR3 is 16 amino acids long. The CDR3 nucleotides are TGTGCCACCAGCAGCATGATGACAGGTTATAATTCACCCCTCCACTTT. This gives the protein CATSSMMTGYNSPLHF. The entire variable domain, with the rest obtained from reference TRBV15 and TRBJ1-6, is as follows: DAMVIQNPRYQVTQFGKPVTLSCSQTLNHNVMYWYQQKSSQAPKLLFHYYDKDFNNEADTPDNFQSRRPNTSFCFLDIRSPGLGDTAMYLCATSSMMTGYNSPLHFGNGTRLTVT.

V usage is TRBV5-1 and J usage is TRBJ1-1, with 8 bases fitting TRBD1. The CDR3 consists of 15 residues. The junction had 7 bases not matched to a gene; V was cut back by 2 bases and J by 4 bases. Germline V gives CDR1 SGHRS, CDR2 YFSETQ. CDR3 sequence reads: CASSLRQGRGTEAFF. DNA of the CDR3: TGCGCCAGCAGCTTACGACAGGGGAGGGGCACTGAAGCTTTCTTT.

V gene TRBV7-8 combines with J gene TRBJ2-5; 7 bases line up with TRBD1. From germline, CDR1 is SGHVS and CDR2 FQNEAQ. With 1 base clipped from V and 4 bases from J, the junction kept 3 bases outside the gene matches. The CDR3 covers 14 residues. DNA for the CDR3: TGTGCCAGCAGCTTAGACAGGGGCCGAGAGACCCAGTACTTC. The encoded protein is CASSLDRGRETQYF.

This chain uses TRBV6-1 with TRBJ1-5; TRBD1 matches 8 bases. Germline loops: CDR1 MNHNS, CDR2 SASEGT. V was clipped by 4 bases and J by 7 bases; unmatched bases: 18. This CDR3 contains 18 residues. DNA for the CDR3: TGTGCCAGCAGTGGGACCTTAATCACAGGGGGAAATTTCCAGCCCCAGCATTTT. Translation gives CASSGTLITGGNFQPQHF.

The chain couples TRBV13 to TRBJ1-2; 9 bases match TRBD1. Losses at the gene ends were 5 bases for V and 7 bases for J; bases not matched to a gene: 14. The CDR3 length is 16 residues. Germline CDR1 reads PRHDT; CDR2 reads FYEKMQ (reference sequence). The CDR3 sequence: CASSTRAGQGRSGYTF. The CDR3 DNA reads TGTGCCAGCAGCACCCGAGCGGGACAGGGAAGAAGTGGCTACACCTTC.

The V and J genes are TRBV5-1 and TRBJ2-3, with TRBD1 identical over 9 bases. The germline V gene encodes CDR1 SGHRS and CDR2 YFSETQ. V dropped 3 bases and J dropped 2; count of bases not matched to a gene: 13. The CDR3 runs to 18 residues. CDR3 sequence (DNA): TGCGCCAGCAGCTGGCTGAACACCGGGACAGGGAACACAGATACGCAGTATTTT. It yields the protein CASSWLNTGTGNTDTQYF.

On this clone: The same CDR3 also results from other DNA sequences found in this sample. The chain combines TRBV2 with TRBJ2-7; D remains unclear. V lost 5 bases and J 0 bases, leaving 2 bases between the germline ends. The CDR3 loop spans 11 amino acids. Germline lookup yields CDR1 SNHLY and CDR2 FYNNEI. CDR3 protein: CASSLSYEQYF. The CDR3 DNA is TGTGCCAGCAGTCTCTCCTACGAGCAGTACTTC.

The chain uses TRBV4-1 and TRBJ1-5; the match to TRBD1 covers 8 bases. Germline V gene lookup returns CDR1 MGHRA and CDR2 YSYEKL. The CDR3 totals 16 residues. Trimming at V came to 0 bases and at J to 5 bases, leaving 6 bases not matched to a gene. CDR3 residues: CASSQETRQGYQPQHF. Here the CDR3 DNA reads TGCGCCAGCAGCCAAGAAACGAGACAGGGGTATCAGCCCCAGCATTTT.

The rearrangement uses TRBV7-9 and TRBJ2-5, with D maybe TRBD1 (6 bases). CDR1 is SEHNR and CDR2 is FQNEAQ in the germline V gene (reference sequence). The CDR3 length is 13 residues. V was pared by 5 bases and J by 3 bases, with 10 bases between. This chain's CDR3 is CASSLGTKETQYF. The CDR3 DNA follows: TGTGCCAGCAGCCTGGGGACAAAAGAGACCCAGTACTTC.

V is TRBV27 and J is TRBJ2-2; D not certain. This CDR3 region has 12 residues. V was trimmed by 5 bases and J by 3 bases, leaving 4 bases between them. Germline V lookup: CDR1 MNHEY, CDR2 SMNVEV (reference sequence). This chain's CDR3 is CASSPYTGELFF. For the CDR3, the DNA is TGTGCCAGCAGTCCCTACACCGGGGAGCTGTTTTTT.

The chain couples TRBV9 to TRBJ2-2; 7 nucleotides line up with TRBD2. Germline trimming cut 9 bases from V and 3 bases from J; bases unmatched to any gene: 20. The CDR3 has 18 amino acids. Germline values: CDR1 SGDLS, CDR2 YYNGEE. This CDR3 reads CANPPGGPTTRDTGELFF. The DNA for the CDR3 is TGTGCCAACCCCCCGGGGGGACCAACAACACGGGACACCGGGGAGCTGTTTTTT. The whole variable domain, remainder taken from reference TRBV9 and TRBJ2-2, is DSGVTQTPKHLITATGQRVTLRCSPRSGDLSVYWYQQSLDQGLQFLIQYYNGEERAKGNILERFSAQQFPDLHSELNLSSLELGDSALYFCANPPGGPTTRDTGELFFGEGSRLTVL.

This chain uses TRBV11-2 with TRBJ1-1; D call uncertain. The germline V gene encodes CDR1 SGHAT and CDR2 FQNNGV. This CDR3 has 14 amino acids. Trimming took 5 bases from V and 0 from J, leaving 10 bases between them. Here the CDR3 DNA reads TGTGCCAGCAGCGCCGACACTCTGAACACTGAAGCTTTCTTT. Its protein product is CASSADTLNTEAFF.

The chain joins TRBV29-1 to TRBJ2-5, with D unresolved. The CDR3 spans 10 residues. V was cut by 6 bases and J by 4 bases, with 6 bases left in between. The germline gives CDR1 SQVTM, CDR2 ANQGSEA. CDR3 amino acids: CSVRGETQYF. The DNA for the CDR3 is TGCAGCGTCCGAGGAGAGACCCAGTACTTC.

The chain recombines TRBV5-1 with TRBJ1-2; a weak D match, TRBD1 (6 bases). Germline CDR1 is SGHRS and CDR2 is YFSETQ. CDR3 size: 12 residues. Trimming pared 4 bases from V and 8 bases from J, leaving 12 bases between. In DNA form, the CDR3 reads TGCGCCAGCAGCCAACAGGGTGACGGCTACACCTTC. This encodes CASSQQGDGYTF.

The rearrangement links TRBV5-6 to TRBJ2-7; 13 bases align to TRBD2. Germline CDR1 and CDR2: SGHDT and YYEEEE. This CDR3 has 17 residues. V lost 3 bases, J lost 3 bases, and 9 bases stayed unmatched. The CDR3 spells CASSWGTSGEALYEQYF. CDR3 nucleotides: TGTGCCAGCAGCTGGGGGACTAGCGGGGAAGCCCTCTACGAGCAGTACTTC.

The chain links TRBV19 to TRBJ1-5; D not certain. The CDR3 runs to 15 residues. The germline gives CDR1 LNHDA, CDR2 SQIVND (reference sequence). V was shortened by 0 bases and J by 1 base, with 7 bases between the two germline ends. CDR3 nucleotides: TGTGCCAGTAGTATAGAGCAGGAAAGCAATCAGCCCCAGCATTTT. Its protein is CASSIEQESNQPQHF.

The V gene is TRBV9, the J gene TRBJ2-1; 14 nucleotides line up with TRBD2. Germline trimming cut 0 bases from V and 10 bases from J; bases unmatched to any gene: 6. The CDR3 spans 16 residues. Germline values: CDR1 SGDLS, CDR2 YYNGEE. In nucleotides, the CDR3 is TGTGCCAGCAGCGTAGTCGGGACTAGCGGGGGTGGCGAGCAGTTCTTC. Its translation is CASSVVGTSGGGEQFF.

This clone was seen a few times. V usage is TRBV6-4 and J usage is TRBJ2-5; 9 nucleotides align to TRBD1. CDR3 length equals 14 residues. CDR1 MRHNA and CDR2 SNTAGT come from the germline V gene. After removal of 6 bases from V and 4 bases from J, the junction contained 6 bases not matched to a gene. The CDR3 loop reads CASSPGTGSETQYF. CDR3 coding DNA: TGTGCCAGCAGCCCCGGGACAGGGTCAGAGACCCAGTACTTC.

This clone has only a few counts. The genes are TRBV4-2 and TRBJ1-2, with a tentative D call TRBD1 (5 bases). Germline CDR1 LGHNA, CDR2 YNFKEQ. CDR3 length equals 16 residues. V was pared by 0 bases and J by 7 bases, with 18 bases between. Written as DNA, the CDR3 is TGTGCCAGCAGCCAAGAGGGCGGTAGGGGAGGGGTTGGCTACACCTTC. Its protein is CASSQEGGRGGVGYTF.

The CDR3 reads CASSSRDSYSYEQYF. CDR3 in DNA: TGTGCCAGCAGCTCCCGGGACTCATATTCCTACGAGCAGTACTTC. This chain connects TRBV7-9 to TRBJ2-7; the D gene is possibly TRBD2 (6 bases). V was pared by 4 bases and J by 1 base, with 14 bases between. The CDR3 contains 15 residues. Germline V gives CDR1 SEHNR, CDR2 FQNEAQ (reference sequence).

The chain links TRBV19 to TRBJ2-1, with TRBD2 identical over 13 bases. CDR3 length: 17 amino acids. Trimming removed 4 bases from V and 0 bases from J; junction bases left unmatched: 3. Germline loops: CDR1 LNHDA, CDR2 SQIVND (reference sequence). CDR3 sequence: CASSRTSGGFSYNEQFF. The CDR3 nucleotides are TGTGCCAGTAGTAGGACTAGCGGGGGTTTCTCCTACAATGAGCAGTTCTTC.

This clone was seen a handful of times. The chain employs TRBV7-9 and TRBJ2-7; maybe TRBD1 (5 bases). In germline, CDR1 is SEHNR, CDR2 FQNEAQ (reference sequence). The V gene lost 0 bases and the J gene lost 5 bases, with 17 bases spanning the gap. The CDR3 is 16 amino acids. The CDR3 sequence: CASSLARGFRVNEQYF. CDR3 bases: TGTGCCAGCAGCTTAGCGCGAGGTTTCAGGGTCAACGAGCAGTACTTC.

The CDR3 sequence is CASSSQQGSPGELFF. In DNA form, the CDR3 reads TGTGCCAGCAGCTCCCAGCAGGGGAGTCCCGGGGAGCTGTTTTTT. This sequence joins TRBV7-2 and TRBJ2-2, with D possibly matching TRBD1 (6 bases). The CDR3 loop spans 15 amino acids. The V gene's germline CDR1 is SGHTA and CDR2 FQGNSA. V was pared by 4 bases and J by 6 bases, with 15 bases between.